The clone carrying this TCR beta chain was seen a few times. Its antigen is not known. This specimen belongs to a study of T cell repertoires in cytomegalovirus infection. TCRdb ran MiXCR on the reads and lists one entry per CDR3 protein. The repertoire has about 69,000 distinct CDR3 sequences, around 27% of them found once; the top ten carry 45% to 75%. The receptor's source is a human donor in good health (CMV status not recorded). Some clones in this sample may be carry-over from other donors' samples. Sequencing was performed on CD8+ T cells from cultured PBMCs, taken from culture after CMV antigen stimulation.

CDR3 nucleotides: TGTGCCAGCAGCCGGGGGGGTCGAGACTACGAGCAGTACTTC. Translating it yields CASSRGGRDYEQYF. The rearrangement joins TRBV5-5 to TRBJ2-7; 8 bases agree with TRBD2. The ends lost 4 bases at V and 3 bases at J; junction bases unmatched: 6. The length of the CDR3 is 14 residues. Germline CDR1 is SGHKS and CDR2 is YYEKEE (reference sequence).